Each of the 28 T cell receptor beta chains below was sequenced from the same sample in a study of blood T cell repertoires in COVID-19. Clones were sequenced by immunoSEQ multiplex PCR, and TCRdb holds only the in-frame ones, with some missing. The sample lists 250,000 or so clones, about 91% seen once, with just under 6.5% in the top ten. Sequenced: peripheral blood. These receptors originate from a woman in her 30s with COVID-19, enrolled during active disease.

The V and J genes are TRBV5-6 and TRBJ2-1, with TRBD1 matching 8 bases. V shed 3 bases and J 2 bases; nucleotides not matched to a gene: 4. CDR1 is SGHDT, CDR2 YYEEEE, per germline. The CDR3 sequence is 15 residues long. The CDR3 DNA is TGTGCCAGCAGCTGGGGGACAGGACCCTACAATGAGCAGTTCTTC. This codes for CASSWGTGPYNEQFF.

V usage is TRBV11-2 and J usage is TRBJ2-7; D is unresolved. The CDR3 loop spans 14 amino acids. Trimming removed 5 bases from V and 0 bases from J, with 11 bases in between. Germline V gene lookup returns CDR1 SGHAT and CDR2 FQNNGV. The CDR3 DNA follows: TGTGCCAGCAGCCGGCAGTGGAGCTCCTACGAGCAGTACTTC. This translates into CASSRQWSSYEQYF.

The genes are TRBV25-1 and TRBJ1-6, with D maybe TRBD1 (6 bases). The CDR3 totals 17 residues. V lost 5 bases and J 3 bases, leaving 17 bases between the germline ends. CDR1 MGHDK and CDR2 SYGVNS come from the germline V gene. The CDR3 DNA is TGTGCCAGCAGTCAATCTGGGGGCACCCGCTATAATTCACCCCTCCACTTT. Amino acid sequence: CASSQSGGTRYNSPLHF.

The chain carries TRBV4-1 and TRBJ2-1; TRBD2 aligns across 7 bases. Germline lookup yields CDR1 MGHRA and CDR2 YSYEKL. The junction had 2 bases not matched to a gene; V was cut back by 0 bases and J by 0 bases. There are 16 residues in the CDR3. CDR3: CASSQESGNSYNEQFF. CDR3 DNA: TGCGCCAGCAGCCAAGAGAGCGGGAACTCCTACAATGAGCAGTTCTTC.

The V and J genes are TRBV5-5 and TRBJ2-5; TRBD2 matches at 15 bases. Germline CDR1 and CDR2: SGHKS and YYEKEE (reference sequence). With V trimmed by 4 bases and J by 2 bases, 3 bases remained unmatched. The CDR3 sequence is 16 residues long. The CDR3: CASSRTSGGAQETQYF. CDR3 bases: TGTGCCAGCAGCCGGACTAGCGGGGGGGCACAAGAGACCCAGTACTTC.

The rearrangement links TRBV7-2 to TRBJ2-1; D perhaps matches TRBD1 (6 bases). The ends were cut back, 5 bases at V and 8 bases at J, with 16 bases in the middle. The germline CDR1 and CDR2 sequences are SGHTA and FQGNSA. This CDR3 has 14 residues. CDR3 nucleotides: TGTGCCAGCAGCCCCGCCGGGACACGGGATGAGCAGTTCTTC. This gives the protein CASSPAGTRDEQFF.

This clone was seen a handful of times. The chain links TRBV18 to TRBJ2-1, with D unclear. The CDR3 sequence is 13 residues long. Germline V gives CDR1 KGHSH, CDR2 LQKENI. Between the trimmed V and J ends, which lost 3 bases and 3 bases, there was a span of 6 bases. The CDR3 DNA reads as TGTGCCAGCTCACCGGCCATCTACAATGAGCAGTTCTTC. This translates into CASSPAIYNEQFF.

The CDR3 bases are TGTGCCAGCAGCTTAGTCGACAGGGGAGCAGGTGAGCAGTTCTTC. This gives the protein CASSLVDRGAGEQFF. This chain links TRBV11-2 with TRBJ2-1, with 8 bases fitting TRBD1. The J segment lost 9 bases and the V segment lost 1 base, leaving 8 bases of the junction unmatched. This CDR3 contains 15 residues. In germline, CDR1 is SGHAT, CDR2 FQNNGV.

CDR3 sequence (DNA): TGTGCCAGCACCCGGGACAGCGGAACTGAAGCTTTCTTT. It is translated as CASTRDSGTEAFF. V and J are TRBV6-6 and TRBJ1-1; TRBD1 matches 7 bases. Unmatched junction bases numbered 7, after V lost 7 bases and J lost 5 bases. The germline CDR1 and CDR2 sequences are MNHNY and SVGAGI (reference sequence). CDR3 length: 13 residues.

In DNA, the CDR3 is TGTGCCAGCAATAAAAACCCCGGGGATGAGCAGTTCTTC. Translated: CASNKNPGDEQFF. The chain couples TRBV12-3 or TRBV12-4 to TRBJ2-1; D is possibly TRBD2 (5 bases). The CDR3 extends over 13 amino acids. V was clipped by 7 bases and J by 8 bases, with 15 bases between them.

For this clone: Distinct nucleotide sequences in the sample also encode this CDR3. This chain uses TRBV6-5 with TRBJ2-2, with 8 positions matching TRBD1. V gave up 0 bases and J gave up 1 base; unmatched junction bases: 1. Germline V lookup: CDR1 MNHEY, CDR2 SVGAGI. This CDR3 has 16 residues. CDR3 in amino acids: CASSYSTGGNTGELFF. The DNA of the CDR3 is TGTGCCAGCAGTTACTCAACAGGGGGGAACACCGGGGAGCTGTTTTTT.

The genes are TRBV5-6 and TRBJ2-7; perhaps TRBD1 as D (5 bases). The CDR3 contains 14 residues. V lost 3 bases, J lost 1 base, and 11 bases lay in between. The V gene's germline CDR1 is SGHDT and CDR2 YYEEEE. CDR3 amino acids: CASSWADTSYEQYF. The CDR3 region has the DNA TGTGCCAGCAGCTGGGCGGACACATCCTACGAGCAGTACTTC.

CDR3 sequence (DNA): TGTGCCAGCAGCGAAGGACAGGGTGTTGCCAAAAACATTCAGTACTTC. It is translated as CASSEGQGVAKNIQYF. The chain is built from TRBV9 and TRBJ2-4, with TRBD1 matching 8 bases. V lost 3 bases, J lost 1 base, and 6 bases stayed unmatched. Germline V CDR1 and CDR2: SGDLS, YYNGEE. The CDR3 runs to 16 residues.

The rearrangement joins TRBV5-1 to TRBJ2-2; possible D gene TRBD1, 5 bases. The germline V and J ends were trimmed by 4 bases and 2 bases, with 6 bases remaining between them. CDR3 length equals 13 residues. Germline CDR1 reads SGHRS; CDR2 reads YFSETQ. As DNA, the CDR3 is TGCGCCAGCAGCGGGGCCAACACCGGGGAGCTGTTTTTT. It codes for CASSGANTGELFF.

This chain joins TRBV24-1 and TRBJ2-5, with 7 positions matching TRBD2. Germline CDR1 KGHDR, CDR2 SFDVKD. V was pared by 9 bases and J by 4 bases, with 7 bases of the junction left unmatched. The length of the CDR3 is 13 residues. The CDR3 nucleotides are TGTGCCACCCAGAAGCGGGAAAGAGAGACCCAGTACTTC. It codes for CATQKRERETQYF.

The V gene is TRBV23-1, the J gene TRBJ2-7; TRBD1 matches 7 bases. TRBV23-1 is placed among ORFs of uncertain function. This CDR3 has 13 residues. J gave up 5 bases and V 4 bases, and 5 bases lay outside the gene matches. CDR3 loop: CASSPLTGHEQYF. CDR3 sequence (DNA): TGCGCCAGCAGTCCCCTGACAGGGCACGAGCAGTACTTC.

The CDR3 loop is CAISRDRNNQPQHF. DNA for the CDR3: TGTGCCATCAGCCGGGACAGGAACAATCAGCCCCAGCATTTT. The chain recombines TRBV10-3 with TRBJ1-5; 8 bases align to TRBD1. The CDR3 sequence is 14 residues long. V shed 6 bases, J shed 3 bases, and the junction held 4 bases outside the gene matches. Per the germline V gene, CDR1 is ENHRY and CDR2 is SYGVKD.

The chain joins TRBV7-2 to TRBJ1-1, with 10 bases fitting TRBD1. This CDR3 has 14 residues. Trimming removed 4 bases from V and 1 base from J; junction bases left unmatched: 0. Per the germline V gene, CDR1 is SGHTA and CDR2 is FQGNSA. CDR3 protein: CASSWDRGNTEAFF. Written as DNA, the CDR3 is TGTGCCAGCAGCTGGGACAGGGGGAACACTGAAGCTTTCTTT.

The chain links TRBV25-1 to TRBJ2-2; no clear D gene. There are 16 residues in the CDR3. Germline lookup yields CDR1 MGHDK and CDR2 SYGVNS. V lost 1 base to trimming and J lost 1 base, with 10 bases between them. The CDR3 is CASSESVRLNTGELFF. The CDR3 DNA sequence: TGTGCCAGCAGTGAATCTGTCAGACTGAACACCGGGGAGCTGTTTTTT.

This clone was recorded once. In nucleotides, the CDR3 is TGTGCCAGCAAGCTTATAACCGGAAACACCATATATTTT. It codes for CASKLITGNTIYF. The rearrangement uses TRBV7-9 and TRBJ1-3; unclear D gene. CDR1 and CDR2 (germline): SEHNR, FQNEAQ (reference sequence). V lost 7 bases and J lost 4, with 11 bases in between. This CDR3 has 13 residues.

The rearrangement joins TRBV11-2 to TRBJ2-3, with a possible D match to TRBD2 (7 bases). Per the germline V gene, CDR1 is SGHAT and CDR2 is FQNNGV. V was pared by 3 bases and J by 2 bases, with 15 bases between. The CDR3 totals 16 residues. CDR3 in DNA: TGTGCCAGCAGCTTCCGGGGGGCCCCCCCCACAGATACGCAGTATTTT. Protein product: CASSFRGAPPTDTQYF.

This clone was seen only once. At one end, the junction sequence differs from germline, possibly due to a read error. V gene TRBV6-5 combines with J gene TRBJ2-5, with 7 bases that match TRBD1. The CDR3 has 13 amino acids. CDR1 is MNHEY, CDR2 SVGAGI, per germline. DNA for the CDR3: TGTGCCAGCAGTCCCCCCTCTTTGGTGGGACAGCACTTC. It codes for CASSPPSLVGQHF.

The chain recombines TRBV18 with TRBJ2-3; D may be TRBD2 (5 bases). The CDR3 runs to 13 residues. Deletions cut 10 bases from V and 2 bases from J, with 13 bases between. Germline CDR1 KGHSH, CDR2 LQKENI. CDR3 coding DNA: TGTGCCATCGCGCAGCGGTACACAGATACGCAGTATTTT. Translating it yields CAIAQRYTDTQYF.

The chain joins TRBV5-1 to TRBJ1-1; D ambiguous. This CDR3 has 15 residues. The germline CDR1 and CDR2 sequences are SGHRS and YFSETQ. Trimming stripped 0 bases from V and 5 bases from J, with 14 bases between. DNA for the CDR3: TGCGCCAGCAGCTTGGTCCTGGGTACGGGAACTGAAGCTTTCTTT. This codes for CASSLVLGTGTEAFF.

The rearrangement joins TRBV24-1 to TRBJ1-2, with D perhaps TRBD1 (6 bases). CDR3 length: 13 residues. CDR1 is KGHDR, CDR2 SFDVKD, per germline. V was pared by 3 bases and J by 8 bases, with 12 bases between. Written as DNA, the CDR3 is TGTGCCACCAGTGATATGCAGGGGTTGGGCTACACCTTC. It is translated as CATSDMQGLGYTF.

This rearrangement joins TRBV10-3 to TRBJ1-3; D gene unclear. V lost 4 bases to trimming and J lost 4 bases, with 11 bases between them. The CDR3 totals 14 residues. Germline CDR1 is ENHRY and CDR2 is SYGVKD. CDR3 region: CAISGPPSGNTIYF. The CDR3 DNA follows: TGTGCCATCAGTGGTCCCCCCTCGGGAAACACCATATATTTT.

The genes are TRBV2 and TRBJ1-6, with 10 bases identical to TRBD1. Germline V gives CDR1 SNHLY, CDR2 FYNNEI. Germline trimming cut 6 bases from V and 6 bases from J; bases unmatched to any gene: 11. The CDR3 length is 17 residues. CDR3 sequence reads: CASRRDRGPQFNSPLHF. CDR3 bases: TGTGCCAGCAGACGGGACAGGGGACCTCAATTTAATTCACCCCTCCACTTT.

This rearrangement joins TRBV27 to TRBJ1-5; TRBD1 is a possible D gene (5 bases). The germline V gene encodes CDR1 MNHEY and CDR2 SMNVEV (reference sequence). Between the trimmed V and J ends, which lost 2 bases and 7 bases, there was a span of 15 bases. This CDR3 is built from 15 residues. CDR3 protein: CASSLGGTGTQPQHF. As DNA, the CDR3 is TGTGCCAGCAGTTTAGGAGGGACGGGGACCCAGCCCCAGCATTTT.